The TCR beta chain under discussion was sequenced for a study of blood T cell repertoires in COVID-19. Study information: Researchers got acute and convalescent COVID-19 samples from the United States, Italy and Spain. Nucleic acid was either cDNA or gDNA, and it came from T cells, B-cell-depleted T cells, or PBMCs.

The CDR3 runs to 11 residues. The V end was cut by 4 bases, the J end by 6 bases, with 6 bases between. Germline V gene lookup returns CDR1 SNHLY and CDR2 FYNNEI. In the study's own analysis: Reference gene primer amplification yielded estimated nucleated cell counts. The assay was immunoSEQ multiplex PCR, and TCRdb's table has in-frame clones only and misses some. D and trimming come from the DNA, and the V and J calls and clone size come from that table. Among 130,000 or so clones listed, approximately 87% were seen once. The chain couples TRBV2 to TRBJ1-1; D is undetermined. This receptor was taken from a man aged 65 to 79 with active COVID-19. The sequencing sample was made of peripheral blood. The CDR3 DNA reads TGTGCCAGCAGTGCCCCTTCTGAAGCTTTCTTT. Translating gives CASSAPSEAFF.